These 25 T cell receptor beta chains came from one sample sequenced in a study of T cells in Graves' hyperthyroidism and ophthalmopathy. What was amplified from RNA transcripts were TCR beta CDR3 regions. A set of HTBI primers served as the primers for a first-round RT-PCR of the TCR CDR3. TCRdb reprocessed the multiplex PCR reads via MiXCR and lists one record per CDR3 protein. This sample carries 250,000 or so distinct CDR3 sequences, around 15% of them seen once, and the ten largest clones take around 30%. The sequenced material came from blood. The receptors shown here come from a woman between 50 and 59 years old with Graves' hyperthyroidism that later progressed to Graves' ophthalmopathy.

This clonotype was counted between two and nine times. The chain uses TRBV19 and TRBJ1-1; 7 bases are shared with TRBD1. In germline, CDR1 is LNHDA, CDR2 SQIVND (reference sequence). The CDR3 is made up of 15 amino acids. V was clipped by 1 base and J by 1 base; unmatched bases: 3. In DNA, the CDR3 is TGTGCCAGTAGTATAGGACAGGGATGGAACACTGAAGCTTTCTTT. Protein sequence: CASSIGQGWNTEAFF.

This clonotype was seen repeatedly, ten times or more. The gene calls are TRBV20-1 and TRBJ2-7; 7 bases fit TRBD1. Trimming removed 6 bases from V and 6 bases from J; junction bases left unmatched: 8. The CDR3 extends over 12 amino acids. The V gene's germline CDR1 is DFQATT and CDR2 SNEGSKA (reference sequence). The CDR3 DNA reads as TGCAGTGCCCAGGGACAGAAGCCCGAGCAGTACTTC. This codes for CSAQGQKPEQYF.

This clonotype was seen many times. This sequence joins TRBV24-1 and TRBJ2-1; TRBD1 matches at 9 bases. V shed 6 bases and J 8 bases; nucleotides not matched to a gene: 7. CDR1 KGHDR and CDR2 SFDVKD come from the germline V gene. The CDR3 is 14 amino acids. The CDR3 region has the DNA TGTGCCACCAGTTCAAACAGGGGGCGCGATGAGCAGTTCTTC. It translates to CATSSNRGRDEQFF.

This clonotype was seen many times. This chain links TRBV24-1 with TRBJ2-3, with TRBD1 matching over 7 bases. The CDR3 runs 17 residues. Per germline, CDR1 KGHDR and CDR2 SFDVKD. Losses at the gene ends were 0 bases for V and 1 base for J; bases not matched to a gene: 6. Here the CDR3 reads CATSDLVTGYGTDTQYF. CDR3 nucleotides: TGTGCCACCAGTGATTTGGTGACAGGGTACGGCACAGATACGCAGTATTTT.

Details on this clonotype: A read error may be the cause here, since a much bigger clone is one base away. The CDR3 reads CASTYTGGYNSPPHF. The CDR3 DNA is TGTGCCAGCACTTACACAGGGGGCTATAATTCACCCCCCCACTTT. V and J are TRBV28 and TRBJ1-6; TRBD1 matches 9 bases. Germline V CDR1 and CDR2: MDHEN, SYDVKM. The CDR3 extends over 15 amino acids.

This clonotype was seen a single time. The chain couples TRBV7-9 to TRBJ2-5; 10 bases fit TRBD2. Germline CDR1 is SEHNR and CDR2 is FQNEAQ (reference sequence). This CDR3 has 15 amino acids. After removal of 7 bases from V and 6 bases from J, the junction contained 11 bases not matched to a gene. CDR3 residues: CASIPAGGEGKTQYF. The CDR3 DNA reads TGTGCCAGCATCCCAGCGGGAGGGGAGGGGAAGACCCAGTACTTC.

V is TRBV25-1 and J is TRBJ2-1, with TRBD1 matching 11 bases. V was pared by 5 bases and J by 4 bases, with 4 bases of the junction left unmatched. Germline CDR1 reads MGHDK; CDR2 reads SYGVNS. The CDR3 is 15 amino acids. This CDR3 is CASSPGTGGYNEQFF. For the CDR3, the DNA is TGTGCCAGCAGTCCCGGGACAGGGGGTTACAATGAGCAGTTCTTC. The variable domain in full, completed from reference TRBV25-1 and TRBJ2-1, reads EADIYQTPRYLVIGTGKKITLECSQTMGHDKMYWYQQDPGMELHLIHYSYGVNSTEKGDLSSESTVSRIRTEHFPLTLESARPSHTSQYLCASSPGTGGYNEQFFGPGTRLTVL.

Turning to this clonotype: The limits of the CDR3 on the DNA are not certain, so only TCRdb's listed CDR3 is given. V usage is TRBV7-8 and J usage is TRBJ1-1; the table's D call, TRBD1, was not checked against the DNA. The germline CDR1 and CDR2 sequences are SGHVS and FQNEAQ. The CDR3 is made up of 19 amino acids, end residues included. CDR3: CASSFYICSTVQSNTEAFF.

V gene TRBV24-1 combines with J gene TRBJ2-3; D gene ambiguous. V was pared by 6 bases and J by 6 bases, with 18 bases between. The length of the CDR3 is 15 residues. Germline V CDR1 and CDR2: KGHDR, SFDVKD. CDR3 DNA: TGTGCCACCAGTATTTCGACGAAAGAGCCGGATACGCAGTATTTT. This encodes CATSISTKEPDTQYF.

The CDR3 protein is CASSREGRSGANVLTF. CDR3 sequence (DNA): TGTGCCAGCAGCCGAGAGGGGCGCTCTGGGGCCAACGTCCTGACTTTC. This chain uses TRBV11-2 with TRBJ2-6; D is possibly TRBD1 or TRBD2 (5 bases each). The CDR3 covers 16 residues. V lost 5 bases to trimming and J lost 0 bases, with 11 bases between them. Germline loops: CDR1 SGHAT, CDR2 FQNNGV.

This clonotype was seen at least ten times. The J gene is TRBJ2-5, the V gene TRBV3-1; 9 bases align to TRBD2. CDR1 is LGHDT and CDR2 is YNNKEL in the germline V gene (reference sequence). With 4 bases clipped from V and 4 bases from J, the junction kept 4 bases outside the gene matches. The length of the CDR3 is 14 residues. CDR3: CASSPAGGGETQYF. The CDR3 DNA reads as TGTGCCAGCAGCCCAGCGGGAGGTGGAGAGACCCAGTACTTC.

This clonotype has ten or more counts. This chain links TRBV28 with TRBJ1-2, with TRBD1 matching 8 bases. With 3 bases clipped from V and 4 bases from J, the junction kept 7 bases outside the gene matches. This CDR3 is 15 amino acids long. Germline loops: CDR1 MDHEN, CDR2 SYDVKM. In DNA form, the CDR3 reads TGTGCCAGCAGTTTCGGACAGGGAGCCTTCTATGGCTACACCTTC. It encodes CASSFGQGAFYGYTF.

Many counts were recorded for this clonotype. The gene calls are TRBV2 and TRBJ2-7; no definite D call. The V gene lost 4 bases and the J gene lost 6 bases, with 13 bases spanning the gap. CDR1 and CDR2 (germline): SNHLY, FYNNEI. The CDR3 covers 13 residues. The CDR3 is CASSALQLGEQYF. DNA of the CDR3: TGTGCCAGCAGTGCGCTCCAGCTCGGCGAGCAGTACTTC.

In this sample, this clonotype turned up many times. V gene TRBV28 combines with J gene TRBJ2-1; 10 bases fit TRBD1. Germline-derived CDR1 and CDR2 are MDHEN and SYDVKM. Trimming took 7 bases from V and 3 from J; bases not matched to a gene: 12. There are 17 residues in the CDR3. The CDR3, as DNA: TGTGCCAGCAAGACAGGGGGCAACTACTACTACTACAATGAGCAGTTCTTC. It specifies CASKTGGNYYYYNEQFF.

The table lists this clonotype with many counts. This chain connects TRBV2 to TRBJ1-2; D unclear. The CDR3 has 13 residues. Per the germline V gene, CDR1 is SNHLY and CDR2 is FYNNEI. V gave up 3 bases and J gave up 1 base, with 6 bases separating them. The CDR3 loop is CASSEGNNYGYTF. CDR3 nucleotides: TGTGCCAGCAGTGAGGGCAATAACTATGGCTACACCTTC. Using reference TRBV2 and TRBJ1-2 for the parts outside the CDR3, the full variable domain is EPEVTQTPSHQVTQMGQEVILRCVPISNHLYFYWYRQILGQKVEFLVSFYNNEISEKSEIFDDQFSVERPDGSNFTLKIRSTKLEDSAMYFCASSEGNNYGYTFGSGTRLTVV.

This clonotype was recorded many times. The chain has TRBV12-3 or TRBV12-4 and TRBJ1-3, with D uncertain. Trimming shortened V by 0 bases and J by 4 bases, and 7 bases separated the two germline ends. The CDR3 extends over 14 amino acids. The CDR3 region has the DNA TGTGCCAGCAGTTTAGCCGGAGGAGGAAACACCATATATTTT. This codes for CASSLAGGGNTIYF.

For the CDR3, the DNA is TGTGCCAGCAGTGAACGAGGGGCCCTTAATGAAAAACTGTTTTTT. Its protein is CASSERGALNEKLFF. The chain uses TRBV6-1 and TRBJ1-4, with a possible D match to TRBD1 (5 bases). Germline V CDR1 and CDR2: MNHNS, SASEGT. This CDR3 contains 15 residues. Trimming left V 2 bases short and J 4 bases short, with 11 bases between.

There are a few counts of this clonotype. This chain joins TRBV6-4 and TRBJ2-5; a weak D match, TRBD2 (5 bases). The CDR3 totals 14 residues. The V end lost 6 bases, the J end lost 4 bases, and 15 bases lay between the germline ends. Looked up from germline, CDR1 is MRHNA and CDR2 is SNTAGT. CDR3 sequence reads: CASSRDAWVETQYF. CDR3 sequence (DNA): TGTGCCAGCAGCCGGGATGCATGGGTAGAGACCCAGTACTTC.

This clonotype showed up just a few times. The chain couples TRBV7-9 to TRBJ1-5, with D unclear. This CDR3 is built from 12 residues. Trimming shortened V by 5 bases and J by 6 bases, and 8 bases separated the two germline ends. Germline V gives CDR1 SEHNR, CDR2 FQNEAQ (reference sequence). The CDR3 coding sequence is TGTGCCAGCAGCGGGATAGGTCAGCCCCAGCATTTT. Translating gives CASSGIGQPQHF.

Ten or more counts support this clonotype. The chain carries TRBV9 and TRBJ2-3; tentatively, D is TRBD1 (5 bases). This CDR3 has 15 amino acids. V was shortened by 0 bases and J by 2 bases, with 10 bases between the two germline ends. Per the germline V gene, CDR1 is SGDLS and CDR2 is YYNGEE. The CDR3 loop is CASSVEAQATDTQYF. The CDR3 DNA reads TGTGCCAGCAGCGTAGAGGCACAGGCCACAGATACGCAGTATTTT.

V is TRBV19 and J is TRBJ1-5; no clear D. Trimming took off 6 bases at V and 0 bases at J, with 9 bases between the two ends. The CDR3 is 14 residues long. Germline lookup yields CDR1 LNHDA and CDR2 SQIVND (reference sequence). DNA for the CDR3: TGTGCCAGTAGCCCTTGGAATAGCAATCAGCCCCAGCATTTT. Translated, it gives CASSPWNSNQPQHF.

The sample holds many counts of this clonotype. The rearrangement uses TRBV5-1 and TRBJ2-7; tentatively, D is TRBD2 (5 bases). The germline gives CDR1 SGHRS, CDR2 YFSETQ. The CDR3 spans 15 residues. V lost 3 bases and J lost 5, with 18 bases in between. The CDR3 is CASSWAHGLSDEQYF. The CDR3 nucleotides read TGCGCCAGCAGCTGGGCGCATGGACTGAGTGACGAGCAGTACTTC. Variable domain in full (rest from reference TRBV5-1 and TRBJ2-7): KAGVTQTPRYLIKTRGQQVTLSCSPISGHRSVSWYQQTPGQGLQFLFEYFSETQRNKGNFPGRFSGRQFSNSRSEMNVSTLELGDSALYLCASSWAHGLSDEQYFGPGTRLTVT.

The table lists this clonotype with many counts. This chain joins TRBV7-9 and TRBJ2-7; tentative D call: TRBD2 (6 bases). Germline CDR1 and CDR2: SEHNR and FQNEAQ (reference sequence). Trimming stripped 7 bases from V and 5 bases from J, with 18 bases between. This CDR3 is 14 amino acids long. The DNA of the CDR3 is TGTGCCAGCACTGAACCGGGACTCTCTCACGAGCAGTACTTC. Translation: CASTEPGLSHEQYF.

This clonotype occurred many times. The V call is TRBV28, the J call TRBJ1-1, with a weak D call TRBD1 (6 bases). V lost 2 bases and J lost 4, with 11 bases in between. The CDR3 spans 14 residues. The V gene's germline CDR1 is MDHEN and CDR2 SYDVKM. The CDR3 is CASSLKGGATEAFF. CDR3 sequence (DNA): TGTGCCAGCAGTTTAAAGGGGGGGGCCACTGAAGCTTTCTTT. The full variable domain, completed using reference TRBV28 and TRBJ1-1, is DVKVTQSSRYLVKRTGEKVFLECVQDMDHENMFWYRQDPGLGLRLIYFSYDVKMKEKGDIPEGYSVSREKKERFSLILESASTNQTSMYLCASSLKGGATEAFFGQGTRLTVV.

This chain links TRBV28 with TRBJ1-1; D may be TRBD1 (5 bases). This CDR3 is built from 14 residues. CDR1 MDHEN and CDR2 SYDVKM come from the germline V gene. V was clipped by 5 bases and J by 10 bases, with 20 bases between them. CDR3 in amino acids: CASSTLILGRGAFF. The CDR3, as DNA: TGTGCCAGCAGTACTCTCATTCTGGGACGAGGAGCTTTCTTT.